These 32 T cell receptor beta chains were sequenced from one sample in a study of CD8+CD57+ T cells in acquired aplastic anemia. Genomic DNA served as template for TCR beta VDJ and CDR3 profiling. TCRdb analysed the reads with MiXCR anew, one entry per CDR3 protein. Counted here are some 47,000 distinct CDR3 sequences, around 73% occurring once; the ten biggest clones make up less than 40%. The specimen was sorted CD4+, CD8+, or CD8+CD57+ T cells (not recorded which) from PBMCs. Every receptor here comes from a human donor in good health, serving as a control.

V and J are TRBV20-1 and TRBJ2-3, with D uncertain. CDR1 is DFQATT, CDR2 SNEGSKA, per germline (reference sequence). Trimming left V 2 bases short and J 11 bases short, with 17 bases between. This CDR3 has 13 residues. DNA for the CDR3: TGCAGTGCTAGAAAAGTGGTTAACAATGAGCAGTATTTT. It yields the protein CSARKVVNNEQYF.

V and J are TRBV19 and TRBJ2-3; D not certain. The CDR3 totals 11 residues. The ends were cut back, 3 bases at V and 8 bases at J, with 6 bases in the middle. Germline CDR1 reads LNHDA; CDR2 reads SQIVND (reference sequence). The CDR3 loop reads CASSMGSTQYF. CDR3 DNA sequence: TGTGCCAGTAGTATGGGCAGTACGCAGTATTTT. Filled out from reference TRBV19 and TRBJ2-3, the complete variable domain reads DGGITQSPKYLFRKEGQNVTLSCEQNLNHDAMYWYRQDPGQGLRLIYYSQIVNDFQKGDIAEGYSVSREKKESFPLTVTSAQKNPTAFYLCASSMGSTQYFGPGTRLTVL.

The V and J genes are TRBV10-3 and TRBJ2-2; 9 bases match TRBD1. J was trimmed by 7 bases and V by 10 bases; bases with no gene match: 16. Germline values: CDR1 ENHRY, CDR2 SYGVKD. The CDR3 length is 16 residues. In DNA form, the CDR3 reads TGTGCCACTGCCAAATTACCGGGACAGGGTTACGGGGAGCTGTTTTTT. Its translation is CATAKLPGQGYGELFF.

This clonotype has a handful of counts. The chain carries TRBV25-1 and TRBJ2-6; 12 bases agree with TRBD2. Germline V gives CDR1 MGHDK, CDR2 SYGVNS. The CDR3 is made up of 18 amino acids. V trimming: 6 bases; J trimming: 0 bases; junction bases outside the gene matches: 6. The CDR3 DNA reads as TGTGCCAGCAGCTGGGGGACTAGCGGGTACTCTGGGGCCAACGTCCTGACTTTC. Its protein is CASSWGTSGYSGANVLTF.

In this sample, this clonotype turned up a few times. CDR3 DNA: TGTGCCAGCAGTGTTTTGTATTCACCCCTCCACTTT. It encodes CASSVLYSPLHF. The chain carries TRBV2 and TRBJ1-6; D unresolved. The CDR3 is made up of 12 amino acids. The V end was cut by 4 bases, the J end by 8 bases, with 6 bases between. Germline V CDR1 and CDR2: SNHLY, FYNNEI.

Judged by abundance, this clonotype is medium-sized. This sequence joins TRBV19 and TRBJ1-1, with TRBD1 as a possible D gene (5 bases). CDR3 length: 13 residues. Germline CDR1 and CDR2: LNHDA and SQIVND (reference sequence). Trimming pared 5 bases from V and 8 bases from J, leaving 15 bases between. CDR3 loop: CASSETENSEAFF. The CDR3, as DNA: TGTGCCAGTAGTGAGACAGAAAACAGCGAAGCTTTCTTT.

The V gene is TRBV10-3, the J gene TRBJ1-1, with D hard to call. The V end lost 10 bases, the J end lost 5 bases, and 23 bases lay between the germline ends. The CDR3 totals 15 residues. Per germline, CDR1 ENHRY and CDR2 SYGVKD. Here the CDR3 DNA reads TGTGCCACCCAGGACGTCGGGTTGCTAAGTACTGAAGCTTTCTTT. Residues: CATQDVGLLSTEAFF.

J is TRBJ2-5 and V is TRBV2; D is perhaps TRBD2 (6 bases). This CDR3 comprises 15 residues. CDR1 is SNHLY, CDR2 FYNNEI, per germline. Trimming stripped 2 bases from V and 5 bases from J, with 15 bases between. CDR3 sequence reads: CASSELALAAETQYF. The CDR3 DNA is TGTGCCAGCAGTGAACTAGCGCTAGCAGCGGAGACCCAGTACTTC.

The chain links TRBV19 to TRBJ1-6; D not certain. CDR3 size: 17 residues. Germline-derived CDR1 and CDR2 are LNHDA and SQIVND (reference sequence). V dropped 3 bases and J dropped 0 bases, with 12 bases sitting between them. The CDR3 is CASSIAAAISYNSPLHF. In DNA form, the CDR3 reads TGTGCCAGTAGTATCGCGGCGGCTATCTCCTATAATTCACCCCTCCACTTT.

This chain links TRBV5-5 with TRBJ1-2; D gene ambiguous. Germline V gives CDR1 SGHKS, CDR2 YYEKEE (reference sequence). V lost 4 bases to trimming and J lost 8 bases, with 12 bases between them. The CDR3 is 12 residues long. CDR3 sequence: CASSVGLYGYTF. The CDR3 DNA sequence: TGTGCCAGCAGCGTAGGGCTTTACGGCTACACCTTC. The whole variable domain, remainder taken from reference TRBV5-5 and TRBJ1-2, is DAGVTQSPTHLIKTRGQQVTLRCSPISGHKSVSWYQQVLGQGPQFIFQYYEKEERGRGNFPDRFSARQFPNYSSELNVNALLLGDSALYLCASSVGLYGYTFGSGTRLTVV.

CDR3 DNA: TGTGCCAGTAGCCTACAGGTTGCTAACTATGGCTACACCTTC. Amino acids: CASSLQVANYGYTF. The rearrangement uses TRBV19 and TRBJ1-2; TRBD1 is a possible D gene (5 bases). Trimming left V 6 bases short and J 0 bases short, with 11 bases between. Germline lookup yields CDR1 LNHDA and CDR2 SQIVND (reference sequence). The length of the CDR3 is 14 residues.

This clonotype has just a few counts. The chain has TRBV4-2 and TRBJ2-1, with 15 bases fitting TRBD2. Germline assignment: CDR1 LGHNA and CDR2 YNFKEQ. The CDR3 loop spans 16 amino acids. V gave up 4 bases and J gave up 7 bases; unmatched junction bases: 5. CDR3 amino acids: CASSPGLAGGPNEQFF. The CDR3 coding sequence is TGTGCCAGCAGCCCCGGACTAGCGGGAGGGCCAAATGAGCAGTTCTTC.

In nucleotides, the CDR3 is TGTGCCAGTAGCAAGCTCGGACAGGGGAGTTCACCCCTCCACTTT. Translating gives CASSKLGQGSSPLHF. The rearrangement links TRBV19 to TRBJ1-6, with 9 nucleotides matching TRBD1. The V gene end was trimmed by 6 bases and the J gene end by 9 bases; junction bases not matched to a gene: 9. This CDR3 comprises 15 residues. The germline V gene encodes CDR1 LNHDA and CDR2 SQIVND (reference sequence).

Turning to this clonotype: Sequence at one end of the junction differs from germline and may be a read error. The chain is built from TRBV20-1 and TRBJ1-3; D unresolved. Germline-derived CDR1 and CDR2 are DFQATT and SNEGSKA (reference sequence). This CDR3 is 14 amino acids long. CDR3 sequence reads: CSTSDKSSGNTIYF. CDR3 DNA: TGCAGTACTAGCGACAAAAGCTCTGGAAACACCATATATTTT.

In its sample, this clonotype was seen once. The chain combines TRBV5-6 with TRBJ2-5, with TRBD2 identical over 11 bases. CDR1 and CDR2 from the germline V gene are SGHDT and YYEEEE. J gave up 0 bases and V 7 bases, and 2 bases lay outside the gene matches. This CDR3 has 14 amino acids. The CDR3 reads CASVAGGYQETQYF. The CDR3 DNA is TGTGCCAGCGTAGCGGGGGGGTACCAAGAGACCCAGTACTTC.

The chain recombines TRBV19 with TRBJ2-7; 7 bases agree with TRBD1. CDR1 LNHDA and CDR2 SQIVND come from the germline V gene (reference sequence). V lost 4 bases, J lost 2 bases, and 5 bases stayed unmatched. This CDR3 spans 14 amino acids. The CDR3 loop reads CASSTGDSPYEQYF. DNA for the CDR3: TGTGCCAGTAGTACCGGGGACAGCCCCTACGAGCAGTACTTC.

This chain joins TRBV7-8 and TRBJ2-7; D remains ambiguous. The CDR3 is 13 residues long. V was shortened by 5 bases and J by 4 bases, with 12 bases between the two germline ends. Germline CDR1 reads SGHVS; CDR2 reads FQNEAQ. The CDR3 bases are TGTGCCAGCAGCCCCATTGCTGGGTACGAGCAGTACTTC. It codes for CASSPIAGYEQYF.

This rearrangement joins TRBV10-3 to TRBJ2-7; possible D gene TRBD1, 6 bases. This CDR3 has 13 amino acids. Germline lookup yields CDR1 ENHRY and CDR2 SYGVKD. V was shortened by 7 bases and J by 1 base, with 11 bases between the two germline ends. The CDR3 DNA is TGTGCCATCAAGGCAGGGGAGTCCTACGAGCAGTACTTC. This gives the protein CAIKAGESYEQYF.

The rearrangement links TRBV12-3 or TRBV12-4 to TRBJ2-7, with 9 positions matching TRBD2. J was trimmed by 5 bases and V by 7 bases; bases with no gene match: 9. The CDR3 consists of 14 residues. This CDR3 reads CASTLLAGDHEQYF. In DNA form, the CDR3 reads TGTGCCAGCACCCTTTTAGCGGGAGATCACGAGCAGTACTTC.

The rearrangement uses TRBV2 and TRBJ2-2; D gene unclear. The CDR3 is 13 residues long. Trimming stripped 7 bases from V and 0 bases from J, with 6 bases between. Germline loops: CDR1 SNHLY, CDR2 FYNNEI. The chain's CDR3 is CASKRTNTGELFF. Written as DNA, the CDR3 is TGTGCCAGCAAACGGACGAACACCGGGGAGCTGTTTTTT.

The chain joins TRBV10-3 to TRBJ2-3; D gene uncertain. V lost 3 bases and J lost 2, with 6 bases in between. Germline V CDR1 and CDR2: ENHRY, SYGVKD. The CDR3 is 13 amino acids. As DNA, the CDR3 is TGTGCCATCAGTGAACAGTCCACAGATACGCAGTATTTT. The encoded protein is CAISEQSTDTQYF.

This clonotype appeared once. V is TRBV10-3 and J is TRBJ2-2; TRBD1 aligns across 8 bases. Germline lookup yields CDR1 ENHRY and CDR2 SYGVKD. The CDR3 totals 16 residues. V was clipped by 2 bases and J by 7 bases; unmatched bases: 9. The CDR3 loop is CAISEAWTGISGELFF. The CDR3 DNA reads as TGTGCCATCAGTGAGGCTTGGACAGGGATTAGCGGGGAGCTGTTTTTT.

V and J are TRBV9 and TRBJ1-6; a possible D gene is TRBD1 (5 bases). The CDR3 extends over 15 amino acids. Germline CDR1 SGDLS, CDR2 YYNGEE. V gave up 0 bases and J gave up 6 bases, with 10 bases separating them. Written as DNA, the CDR3 is TGTGCCAGCAGCGTAGGTGGGGGGTCTAATTCACCCCTCCACTTT. Translating gives CASSVGGGSNSPLHF.

This clonotype has a handful of counts. The rearrangement links TRBV7-2 to TRBJ2-7; D is uncertain. Germline values: CDR1 SGHTA, CDR2 FQGNSA. V was cut by 5 bases and J by 4 bases, with 6 bases left in between. The CDR3 is 11 amino acids. This CDR3 is CASSLRYEQYF. As DNA, the CDR3 is TGTGCCAGCAGCCTTAGGTACGAGCAGTACTTC.

The chain recombines TRBV12-3 or TRBV12-4 with TRBJ2-1; tentatively, D is TRBD2 (5 bases). V gave up 7 bases and J gave up 0 bases, with 19 bases separating them. The CDR3 has 17 residues. Written as DNA, the CDR3 is TGTGCCAGCAAGGAGGCTACGGCGCCAAGCTCCTACAATGAGCAGTTCTTC. Amino acid sequence: CASKEATAPSSYNEQFF.

The rearrangement links TRBV7-2 to TRBJ2-7; 12 nucleotides agree with TRBD2. The CDR3 length is 14 residues. Germline V lookup: CDR1 SGHTA, CDR2 FQGNSA. V lost 6 bases and J lost 11; bases outside the gene matches: 11. The CDR3 reads CASRPGTSGLAEYF. In nucleotides, the CDR3 is TGTGCCAGCAGACCCGGGACTAGCGGGCTCGCAGAGTACTTC.

The chain is built from TRBV13 and TRBJ2-7, with 7 positions matching TRBD1. CDR1 is PRHDT and CDR2 is FYEKMQ in the germline V gene (reference sequence). Germline trimming cut 7 bases from V and 3 bases from J; bases unmatched to any gene: 6. CDR3 length equals 13 residues. In DNA, the CDR3 is TGTGCCAGCACCCCGGGACAGAACTACGAGCAGTACTTC. Translation gives CASTPGQNYEQYF.

The chain couples TRBV14 to TRBJ1-2, with no clear D. Deletions cut 0 bases from V and 4 bases from J, with 3 bases between. Looked up from germline, CDR1 is SGHDN and CDR2 is FVKESK. The CDR3 is 12 amino acids. CDR3 protein: CASSQDLYGYTF. CDR3 in DNA: TGTGCCAGCAGCCAAGACCTCTATGGCTACACCTTC. Drawing the rest from reference TRBV14 and TRBJ1-2, the complete variable domain is EAGVTQFPSHSVIEKGQTVTLRCDPISGHDNLYWYRRVMGKEIKFLLHFVKESKQDESGMPNNRFLAERTGGTYSTLKVQPAELEDSGVYFCASSQDLYGYTFGSGTRLTVV.

The chain links TRBV9 to TRBJ2-7; TRBD1 matches 8 bases. V was clipped by 0 bases and J by 3 bases; unmatched bases: 5. CDR1 is SGDLS, CDR2 YYNGEE, per germline. The CDR3 has 15 amino acids. CDR3: CASSVGQGSLYEQYF. The DNA for the CDR3 is TGTGCCAGCAGCGTAGGACAGGGGTCCCTCTACGAGCAGTACTTC.

This clonotype has a single count. The chain joins TRBV29-1 to TRBJ1-2; TRBD1 is a possible D gene (6 bases). In germline, CDR1 is SQVTM, CDR2 ANQGSEA. This CDR3 spans 13 amino acids. Trimming took off 8 bases at V and 3 bases at J, with 16 bases between the two ends. CDR3 protein: CSLVIGGDYGYTF. The CDR3 bases are TGCAGCTTAGTGATAGGGGGTGACTATGGCTACACCTTC.

This clonotype was observed at least ten times. The chain recombines TRBV29-1 with TRBJ1-2; 7 bases map to TRBD1. The germline V gene encodes CDR1 SQVTM and CDR2 ANQGSEA. This CDR3 contains 13 residues. Germline trimming cut 5 bases from V and 2 bases from J; bases unmatched to any gene: 5. CDR3 region: CSVRDSQNYGYTF. CDR3 in DNA: TGCAGCGTTCGGGACAGCCAGAACTATGGCTACACCTTC.

This clonotype was detected once. This sequence joins TRBV10-3 and TRBJ1-2, with D uncertain. The CDR3 length is 13 residues. Trimming shortened V by 6 bases and J by 4 bases, and 12 bases separated the two germline ends. Germline CDR1 is ENHRY and CDR2 is SYGVKD. The CDR3 spells CAIRGWTVYGYTF. The CDR3 coding sequence is TGTGCCATCAGGGGTTGGACGGTCTATGGCTACACCTTC.